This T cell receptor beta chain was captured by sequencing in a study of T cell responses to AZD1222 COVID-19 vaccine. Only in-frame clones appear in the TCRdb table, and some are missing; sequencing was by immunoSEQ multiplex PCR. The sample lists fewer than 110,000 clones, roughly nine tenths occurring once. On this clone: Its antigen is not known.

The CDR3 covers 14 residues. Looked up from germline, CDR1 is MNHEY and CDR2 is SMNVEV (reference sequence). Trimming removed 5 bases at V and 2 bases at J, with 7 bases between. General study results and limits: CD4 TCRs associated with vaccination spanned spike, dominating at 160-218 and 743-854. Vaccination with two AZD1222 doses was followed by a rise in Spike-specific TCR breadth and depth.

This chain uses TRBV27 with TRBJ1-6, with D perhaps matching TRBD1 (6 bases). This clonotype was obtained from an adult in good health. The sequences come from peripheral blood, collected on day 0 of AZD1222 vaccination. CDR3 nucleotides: TGTGCCAGCAGTGACAGGCCCTATAATTCACCCCTCCACTTT. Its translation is CASSDRPYNSPLHF.